This entry lists 14 T cell receptor beta chains sequenced from one sample in a study of blood T cell repertoires in COVID-19. The protocol was immunoSEQ multiplex PCR, while the TCRdb copy is restricted to in-frame clones and leaves out a portion. The repertoire includes around 40,000 clones, around 83% of them detected once, and under 50% sits in the top ten. The sequenced material came from peripheral blood. Source of these receptors: a woman aged 80 or older with active or convalescent COVID-19.

The chain combines TRBV3-1 (or the pseudogene TRBV3-2) with TRBJ2-3; the match to TRBD1 covers 8 bases. The CDR3 spans 18 residues. Looked up from germline, CDR1 is LGHDT and CDR2 is YNNKEL (reference sequence). V lost 2 bases, J lost 5 bases, and 15 bases stayed unmatched. CDR3 residues: CASSQYAGGPSMEDTQYF. The DNA for the CDR3 is TGTGCCAGCAGCCAATACGCAGGGGGCCCTAGCATGGAAGATACGCAGTATTTT.

The gene calls are TRBV6-7 and TRBJ1-5; D uncertain. TRBV6-7 is recorded as an ORF, its role being uncertain. V was trimmed by 7 bases and J by 8 bases, leaving 27 bases between them. The CDR3 runs to 17 residues. The CDR3 DNA reads TGTGCCAGCACCCACAGCGGCAGGTGTTTGGATTTAGAGCCCCAGCATTTT. As protein: CASTHSGRCLDLEPQHF.

CDR3 residues: CASSLPGLASYNEQFF. The CDR3 DNA sequence: TGTGCCAGCAGCCTCCCGGGACTAGCATCCTACAATGAGCAGTTCTTC. V and J are TRBV11-1 and TRBJ2-1; the match to TRBD2 covers 9 bases. V trimming: 5 bases; J trimming: 1 base; junction bases outside the gene matches: 6. Germline CDR1 and CDR2: SGHAT and FQDESV (reference sequence). This CDR3 region has 16 residues. Looking up the rest from reference TRBV11-1 and TRBJ2-1 gives the full variable domain: EAEVAQSPRYKITEKSQAVAFWCDPISGHATLYWYRQILGQGPELLVQFQDESVVDDSQLPKDRFSAERLKGVDSTLKIQPAELGDSAMYLCASSLPGLASYNEQFFGPGTRLTVL.

This chain joins TRBV12-3 or TRBV12-4 and TRBJ2-1; D is possibly TRBD2 (6 bases). The CDR3 spans 12 residues. The V end was cut by 7 bases, the J end by 9 bases, with 13 bases between. The CDR3 nucleotides read TGTGCCAGCACCCAGACCGGGGGTGAGCAGTTCTTC. Translation: CASTQTGGEQFF.

This CDR3 is CASSRISGSKSYNEQFF. Here the CDR3 DNA reads TGTGCCAGCAGCCGAATAAGCGGGAGCAAGTCCTACAATGAGCAGTTCTTC. V and J are TRBV3-1 (or the pseudogene TRBV3-2) and TRBJ2-1, with TRBD2 identical over 8 bases. Germline V lookup: CDR1 LGHDT, CDR2 YNNKEL (reference sequence). The CDR3 sequence is 17 residues long. The V segment lost 4 bases and the J segment 1 base; nucleotides outside the gene matches: 9.

The chain uses TRBV10-3 and TRBJ1-1; D not resolved. Deletions cut 3 bases from V and 0 bases from J, with 11 bases between. CDR3 size: 15 residues. The germline V gene encodes CDR1 ENHRY and CDR2 SYGVKD. CDR3 protein: CAISDQVRMNTEAFF. The CDR3 DNA reads as TGTGCCATCAGTGATCAGGTACGCATGAACACTGAAGCTTTCTTT.

Only a few counts were recorded for this clone. The V call is TRBV5-8, the J call TRBJ2-1, with a tentative D call TRBD2 (5 bases). The CDR3 loop spans 15 amino acids. The V end was cut by 1 base, the J end by 7 bases, with 15 bases between. CDR1 and CDR2 from the germline V gene are SGHTS and YDEGEE. CDR3 residues: CASSLFLTSVNEQFF. DNA of the CDR3: TGTGCCAGCAGCTTGTTTCTAACTAGTGTAAATGAGCAGTTCTTC.

V gene TRBV18 combines with J gene TRBJ1-1; 7 bases are a match to TRBD1. This CDR3 is 14 amino acids long. The germline CDR1 and CDR2 sequences are KGHSH and LQKENI. V shed 6 bases and J 0 bases; nucleotides not matched to a gene: 4. The CDR3 here is CASSLGTVNTEAFF. In DNA form, the CDR3 reads TGTGCCAGCTCCCTCGGGACAGTGAACACTGAAGCTTTCTTT.

The chain has TRBV28 and TRBJ1-5; the match to TRBD1 covers 12 bases. Germline V gene sequence: CDR1 MDHEN, CDR2 SYDVKM. The CDR3 totals 15 residues. Trimming took 6 bases from V and 6 from J; bases not matched to a gene: 6. The CDR3 DNA is TGTGCCAGCAGGGGACAGGGGGCGTTTGGTCAGCCCCAGCATTTT. It specifies CASRGQGAFGQPQHF.

This clone was detected only once. This chain connects TRBV30 to TRBJ2-4; a possible D gene is TRBD2 (5 bases). Trimming cost V 8 bases and J 0 bases, with 11 bases left between them. CDR3 length: 13 amino acids. Germline V gene data show CDR1 as GTSNPN and CDR2 as SVGIG (reference sequence). CDR3 DNA: TGTGCCACGGGGTCCGCAGCCAAAAACATTCAGTACTTC. Amino acid sequence: CATGSAAKNIQYF.

The genes are TRBV5-1 and TRBJ2-5; 11 positions match TRBD2. Germline lookup yields CDR1 SGHRS and CDR2 YFSETQ. The CDR3 is 16 amino acids. With 4 bases clipped from V and 5 bases from J, the junction kept 10 bases outside the gene matches. The CDR3 DNA sequence: TGCGCCAGCAGCCCCGGGACTAGCGGAAACAGGGAGACCCAGTACTTC. Translation: CASSPGTSGNRETQYF.

The rearrangement links TRBV2 to TRBJ1-5, with 7 bases aligning to TRBD1. Trimming cost V 4 bases and J 4 bases; bases outside gene matches: 4. The CDR3 is 14 amino acids. Looked up from germline, CDR1 is SNHLY and CDR2 is FYNNEI. CDR3 sequence (DNA): TGTGCCAGCAGTGCGACAGGGAGAAATCAGCCCCAGCATTTT. Its protein is CASSATGRNQPQHF.

The chain carries TRBV2 and TRBJ2-7; TRBD2 is a possible D gene (6 bases). CDR1 is SNHLY, CDR2 FYNNEI, per germline. The CDR3 runs to 12 residues. V shed 3 bases and J shed 3 bases, with 6 bases lying between them. CDR3 region: CASSEGLYEQYF. The CDR3 DNA follows: TGTGCCAGCAGTGAGGGACTCTACGAGCAGTACTTC.

This chain connects TRBV5-1 to TRBJ1-4, with no clear D. The CDR3 is 16 residues long. The V end was cut by 5 bases, the J end by 3 bases, with 17 bases between. Germline CDR1 and CDR2: SGHRS and YFSETQ. The CDR3 DNA sequence: TGCGCCAGCAGGTGGTCGCTAAGAGAGGCTAATGAAAAACTGTTTTTT. Its protein product is CASRWSLREANEKLFF.